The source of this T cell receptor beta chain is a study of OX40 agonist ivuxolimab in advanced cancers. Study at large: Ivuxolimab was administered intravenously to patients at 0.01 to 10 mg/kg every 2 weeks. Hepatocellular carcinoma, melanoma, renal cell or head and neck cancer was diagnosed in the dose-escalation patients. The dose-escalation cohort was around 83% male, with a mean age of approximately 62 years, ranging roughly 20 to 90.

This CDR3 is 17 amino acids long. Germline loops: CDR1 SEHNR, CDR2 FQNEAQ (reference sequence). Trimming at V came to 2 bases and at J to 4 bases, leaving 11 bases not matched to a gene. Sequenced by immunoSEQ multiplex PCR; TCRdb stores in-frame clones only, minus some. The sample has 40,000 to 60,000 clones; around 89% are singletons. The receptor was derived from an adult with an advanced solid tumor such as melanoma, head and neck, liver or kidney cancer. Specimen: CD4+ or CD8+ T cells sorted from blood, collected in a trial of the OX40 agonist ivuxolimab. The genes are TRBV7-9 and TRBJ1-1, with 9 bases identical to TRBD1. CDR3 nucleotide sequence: TGTGCCAGCAGCTTATGGCCGACAGGGGGAAGGGGCACTGAAGCTTTCTTT. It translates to CASSLWPTGGRGTEAFF.